One sample yielded the 18 T cell receptor beta chains listed below, sequenced in a study of blood T cell repertoires in COVID-19. TCRdb keeps only in-frame clones here, not all; method: immunoSEQ multiplex PCR. The sample carries some 73,000 clones, approximately 85% recorded once. Sequenced input: peripheral blood. The receptors were gathered from a middle-aged man with COVID-19, enrolled during active disease.

The chain is built from TRBV28 and TRBJ2-5; 10 nucleotides line up with TRBD1. CDR1 and CDR2 from the germline V gene are MDHEN and SYDVKM. V lost 5 bases and J lost 1; bases outside the gene matches: 4. This CDR3 has 15 residues. CDR3 sequence reads: CASSRDRGSQETQYF. The CDR3 DNA reads TGTGCCAGCAGTCGGGACAGGGGTTCCCAAGAGACCCAGTACTTC.

V gene TRBV18 combines with J gene TRBJ2-7, with 11 bases identical to TRBD1. Germline CDR1 KGHSH, CDR2 LQKENI. There are 17 residues in the CDR3. After removal of 4 bases from V and 2 bases from J, the junction contained 10 bases not matched to a gene. CDR3 nucleotide sequence: TGTGCCAGCTCACAACTAGGACAGGGGGCTTTAACCTACGAGCAGTACTTC. Amino acid sequence: CASSQLGQGALTYEQYF.

The chain is built from TRBV10-3 and TRBJ1-1; 9 nucleotides line up with TRBD1. Germline lookup yields CDR1 ENHRY and CDR2 SYGVKD. With V trimmed by 0 bases and J by 1 base, 6 bases remained unmatched. There are 17 residues in the CDR3. The CDR3 coding sequence is TGTGCCATCAGTGAGTCACAGGGGGCGCGGTCGAACACTGAAGCTTTCTTT. Amino acids: CAISESQGARSNTEAFF.

The genes are TRBV5-1 and TRBJ2-1; 10 nucleotides agree with TRBD1. The CDR3 covers 16 residues. Trimming cost V 0 bases and J 5 bases; bases outside gene matches: 5. Germline assignment: CDR1 SGHRS and CDR2 YFSETQ. CDR3 in DNA: TGCGCCAGCAGCTTGGGGGGACAGGGGTATAACAATGAGCAGTTCTTC. Amino acid sequence: CASSLGGQGYNNEQFF.

The chain is built from TRBV28 and TRBJ2-5, with 14 bases aligning to TRBD2. Germline assignment: CDR1 MDHEN and CDR2 SYDVKM. The V gene end was trimmed by 4 bases and the J gene end by 5 bases; junction bases not matched to a gene: 6. The CDR3 is 16 residues long. CDR3 sequence reads: CASSYSGLAGAETQYF. The CDR3 DNA reads TGTGCCAGCAGTTACTCGGGACTAGCGGGAGCTGAGACCCAGTACTTC.

The gene calls are TRBV10-1 and TRBJ1-1; D not certain. The CDR3 runs to 13 residues. Germline assignment: CDR1 WNHNN and CDR2 SYGVQD (reference sequence). Trimming took 6 bases from V and 2 from J, leaving 10 bases between them. The CDR3 region has the DNA TGCGCCAGCAGGAACTCAATCAACACTGAAGCTTTCTTT. Its translation: CASRNSINTEAFF.

This clone was recorded only once. This sequence joins TRBV29-1 and TRBJ1-4; a weak D match, TRBD1 (6 bases). The CDR3 loop spans 15 amino acids. Germline assignment: CDR1 SQVTM and CDR2 ANQGSEA. With 7 bases removed from V and 1 base from J, the gap between germline ends came to 16 bases. CDR3 residues: CSALQGGVTNEKLFF. In nucleotides, the CDR3 is TGCAGCGCACTACAAGGGGGAGTAACTAATGAAAAACTGTTTTTT. Using reference TRBV29-1 and TRBJ1-4 for the parts outside the CDR3, the full variable domain is SAVISQKPSRDICQRGTSLTIQCQVDSQVTMMFWYRQQPGQSLTLIATANQGSEATYESGFVIDKFPISRPNLTFSTLTVSNMSPEDSSIYLCSALQGGVTNEKLFFGSGTQLSVL.

V and J are TRBV4-3 and TRBJ2-5; 10 nucleotides line up with TRBD2. This CDR3 is 18 amino acids long. Trimming cost V 0 bases and J 5 bases; bases outside gene matches: 12. Germline V lookup: CDR1 LGHNA, CDR2 YSLEER. The CDR3 region has the DNA TGCGCCAGCAGCCAAGAAACGGGACTAGCGAGTTGGAATGAGACCCAGTACTTC. This translates into CASSQETGLASWNETQYF.

The chain links TRBV5-1 to TRBJ2-2, with TRBD1 identical over 9 bases. Germline CDR1 and CDR2: SGHRS and YFSETQ. The CDR3 consists of 17 residues. With V trimmed by 4 bases and J by 5 bases, 12 bases remained unmatched. The CDR3 loop is CASSPRGGQGRTGELFF. The CDR3 DNA sequence: TGCGCCAGCAGCCCCCGTGGGGGACAGGGTCGGACCGGGGAGCTGTTTTTT.

This clone was counted between two and nine times. The chain uses TRBV27 and TRBJ2-5, with D tentatively TRBD2 (6 bases). The CDR3 length is 14 residues. The V gene's germline CDR1 is MNHEY and CDR2 SMNVEV (reference sequence). With 6 bases removed from V and 4 bases from J, the gap between germline ends came to 15 bases. CDR3 DNA sequence: TGTGCCAGCAGGGGCGGGATAGGGCGAGAGACCCAGTACTTC. Amino acids: CASRGGIGRETQYF.

The gene calls are TRBV18 and TRBJ1-1; 10 nucleotides line up with TRBD1. Germline CDR1 KGHSH, CDR2 LQKENI. CDR3 length: 16 residues. V was clipped by 3 bases and J by 2 bases; unmatched bases: 6. The CDR3 region has the DNA TGTGCCAGCTCACCGACGTGGACAGGGGGTAACACTGAAGCTTTCTTT. This gives the protein CASSPTWTGGNTEAFF.

The rearrangement links TRBV28 to TRBJ2-2, with TRBD1 as a possible D gene (6 bases). Per germline, CDR1 MDHEN and CDR2 SYDVKM. Trimming removed 3 bases at V and 7 bases at J, with 18 bases between. The CDR3 contains 16 residues. The CDR3 coding sequence is TGTGCCAGCAGTTTGGGTCCCAGGGGCTCGGGCGGGGAGCTGTTTTTT. It encodes CASSLGPRGSGGELFF.

The gene calls are TRBV28 and TRBJ1-1, with D hard to call. V was pared by 1 base and J by 11 bases, with 17 bases between. Per germline, CDR1 MDHEN and CDR2 SYDVKM. The CDR3 is 14 amino acids. DNA for the CDR3: TGTGCCAGCAGTTTATCGGGCCAACTAGCGGAGGCTTTCTTT. Its protein product is CASSLSGQLAEAFF.

The gene calls are TRBV28 and TRBJ1-1, with D possibly TRBD1 on 6 matching bases. The CDR3 contains 13 residues. V was pared by 8 bases and J by 4 bases, with 14 bases between. Looked up from germline, CDR1 is MDHEN and CDR2 is SYDVKM. In nucleotides, the CDR3 is TGTGCCAGCGGCGCAGGGGCTGGCACTGAAGCTTTCTTT. Protein product: CASGAGAGTEAFF.

The chain recombines TRBV5-1 with TRBJ2-1; unclear D gene. V was cut by 2 bases and J by 6 bases, with 6 bases left in between. Germline CDR1 SGHRS, CDR2 YFSETQ. This CDR3 is built from 12 residues. The CDR3 nucleotides are TGCGCCAGCAGCTTAGATAGCAATGAGCAGTTCTTC. Protein sequence: CASSLDSNEQFF.

The rearrangement joins TRBV6-5 to TRBJ2-1, with 7 positions matching TRBD1. There are 16 residues in the CDR3. Germline-derived CDR1 and CDR2 are MNHEY and SVGAGI. V dropped 4 bases and J dropped 1; count of bases not matched to a gene: 7. DNA of the CDR3: TGTGCCAGCAGTTTCAAAGGGGGCGCGTCCTACAATGAGCAGTTCTTC. Protein: CASSFKGGASYNEQFF.

J is TRBJ1-5 and V is TRBV2, with 8 nucleotides matching TRBD1. CDR1 and CDR2 (germline): SNHLY, FYNNEI. The CDR3 is made up of 17 amino acids. Losses at the gene ends were 0 bases for V and 10 bases for J; bases not matched to a gene: 14. In DNA form, the CDR3 reads TGTGCCAGCAGTGAAGCGACAGGGGTATTGGCAATCAGCCCCCAGCATTTT. It yields the protein CASSEATGVLAISPQHF. The whole variable domain, remainder taken from reference TRBV2 and TRBJ1-5, is EPEVTQTPSHQVTQMGQEVILRCVPISNHLYFYWYRQILGQKVEFLVSFYNNEISEKSEIFDDQFSVERPDGSNFTLKIRSTKLEDSAMYFCASSEATGVLAISPQHFGDGTRLSIL.

The V call is TRBV7-2, the J call TRBJ1-5, with D tentatively TRBD1 (5 bases). V gave up 4 bases and J gave up 6 bases, with 16 bases separating them. From germline, CDR1 is SGHTA and CDR2 FQGNSA. CDR3 length: 15 residues. The CDR3 sequence: CASSSQWGTSQPQHF. CDR3 DNA sequence: TGTGCCAGCAGCTCTCAGTGGGGGACTTCTCAGCCCCAGCATTTT.